This T cell receptor beta chain appears in the sequencing data of a study of blood T cell repertoires in COVID-19. In the source study's methods: Reference gene primers were amplified, and this amplification served to estimate nucleated cell counts. Libraries were prepared by immunoSEQ multiplex PCR; TCRdb keeps only in-frame clonotypes and omits some of them. That table gives V, J and clone size, and the DNA gave D and trimming. The sample carries some 74,000 clones, approximately 76% recorded once. Germline CDR1 and CDR2: SGHNT and YENEEA. CDR3 length: 14 residues. The ends lost 6 bases at V and 5 bases at J; junction bases unmatched: 5.

This sequence joins TRBV11-3 and TRBJ2-1; 9 bases map to TRBD1. Sequences were obtained from peripheral blood. This sequence was found in a man in his 70s with active or convalescent COVID-19. The CDR3 DNA reads as TGTGCCAGCAGAACAGGGGGCACCCACAATGAGCAGTTCTTC. This translates into CASRTGGTHNEQFF.